These 27 T cell receptor beta chains share one sample of origin, sequenced in a study of T cells in Graves' hyperthyroidism and ophthalmopathy. What was amplified from RNA transcripts were TCR beta CDR3 regions. TCR CDR3 underwent first-round RT-PCR with the HTBI primer set. Using its own MiXCR run on the multiplex PCR reads, TCRdb lists one record per CDR3 protein. Among hundreds of thousands of distinct CDR3 sequences listed, over 12% were seen once. The specimen sequenced was blood. The receptors were sampled from a woman in her thirties or forties with Graves' ophthalmopathy.

This clonotype occurred many times. The CDR3 bases are TGTGCCAGCAGTGAAACCGGGACTCACAAAAACATTCAGTACTTC. Its protein product is CASSETGTHKNIQYF. The chain recombines TRBV25-1 with TRBJ2-4; TRBD2 might be the D (6 bases). The CDR3 is 15 residues long. CDR1 and CDR2 (germline): MGHDK, SYGVNS. V gave up 2 bases and J gave up 3 bases, with 11 bases separating them.

J is TRBJ2-2 and V is TRBV4-1, with D perhaps being TRBD1 or TRBD2 (5 bases each). Germline V lookup: CDR1 MGHRA, CDR2 YSYEKL. This CDR3 has 15 amino acids. V was pared by 0 bases and J by 2 bases, with 7 bases between. In DNA, the CDR3 is TGCGCCAGCAGCCAAGAGGGACGCAACACCGGGGAGCTGTTTTTT. Its protein is CASSQEGRNTGELFF.

This clonotype was counted many times. The CDR3 is CASTDGGSGSYEQYF. The CDR3 bases are TGTGCCAGCACAGACGGGGGATCTGGCTCCTACGAGCAGTACTTC. The J gene is TRBJ2-7, the V gene TRBV2; possible D gene TRBD2, 6 bases. V was trimmed by 7 bases and J by 0 bases, leaving 16 bases between them. The germline V gene has CDR1 SNHLY and CDR2 FYNNEI. The CDR3 covers 15 residues.

This clonotype was detected ten times or more. The chain links TRBV14 to TRBJ2-2, with TRBD2 matching 8 bases. Looked up from germline, CDR1 is SGHDN and CDR2 is FVKESK. V lost 0 bases and J lost 1; bases outside the gene matches: 7. The CDR3 covers 18 residues. This CDR3 reads CASSQDRGGRKNTGELFF. In nucleotides, the CDR3 is TGTGCCAGCAGCCAAGATCGGGGCGGGAGGAAGAACACCGGGGAGCTGTTTTTT. Together with reference TRBV14 and TRBJ2-2, the CDR3 gives the full variable domain: EAGVTQFPSHSVIEKGQTVTLRCDPISGHDNLYWYRRVMGKEIKFLLHFVKESKQDESGMPNNRFLAERTGGTYSTLKVQPAELEDSGVYFCASSQDRGGRKNTGELFFGEGSRLTVL.

The sample holds many counts of this clonotype. The gene calls are TRBV20-1 and TRBJ1-2; the D gene is possibly TRBD1 (5 bases). Germline V gene sequence: CDR1 DFQATT, CDR2 SNEGSKA (reference sequence). V dropped 0 bases and J dropped 4 bases, with 18 bases sitting between them. The CDR3 extends over 16 amino acids. The CDR3 DNA follows: TGCAGTGCTAGAGAAGGGGTCGGGTCCAGCCTCTATGGCTACACCTTC. It yields the protein CSAREGVGSSLYGYTF.

The chain links TRBV6-2 or TRBV6-3 to TRBJ1-1; D is undetermined. V dropped 6 bases and J dropped 0 bases, with 11 bases sitting between them. CDR1 and CDR2 from the germline V gene are MNHEY and SVGEGT. CDR3 length: 14 amino acids. The CDR3 region has the DNA TGTGCCAGCAGGAACGGACTGCTGAACACTGAAGCTTTCTTT. It yields the protein CASRNGLLNTEAFF.

V and J are TRBV18 and TRBJ1-5; D remains unclear. Germline V gives CDR1 KGHSH, CDR2 LQKENI. The V and J ends lost 2 bases and 7 bases respectively, with 15 bases between them. The CDR3 length is 15 residues. The CDR3 region is CASSPESAGLQPQHF. The CDR3 DNA reads as TGTGCCAGCTCACCAGAGTCGGCAGGCCTCCAGCCCCAGCATTTT.

By its share, this clonotype is medium-sized (0.01 to 0.1%). The chain has TRBV12-3 or TRBV12-4 and TRBJ1-1; D is ambiguous. The CDR3 runs 13 residues. The V gene lost 1 base and the J gene lost 4 bases, with 7 bases spanning the gap. The CDR3 loop reads CASSLGPSTEAFF. The CDR3 DNA reads TGTGCCAGCAGTTTAGGGCCGAGCACTGAAGCTTTCTTT.

This clonotype was seen a few times. The chain's CDR3 is CASSQGLIPLGGELFF. CDR3 DNA sequence: TGTGCCAGCAGCCAAGGATTGATCCCCCTCGGGGGGGAGCTGTTTTTT. The chain joins TRBV3-1 to TRBJ2-2; D unclear. V lost 1 base, J lost 8 bases, and 17 bases lay in between. The CDR3 has 16 residues. The germline V gene has CDR1 LGHDT and CDR2 YNNKEL (reference sequence). The full variable domain, with the rest looked up from reference TRBV3-1 and TRBJ2-2, is DTAVSQTPKYLVTQMGNDKSIKCEQNLGHDTMYWYKQDSKKFLKIMFSYNNKELIINETVPNRFSPKSPDKAHLNLHINSLELGDSAVYFCASSQGLIPLGGELFFGEGSRLTVL.

This clonotype was seen repeatedly, ten times or more. The genes are TRBV6-2 or TRBV6-3 and TRBJ1-1, with D possibly TRBD1 on 6 matching bases. This CDR3 contains 15 residues. V shed 2 bases and J shed 4 bases, with 14 bases lying between them. CDR1 and CDR2 from the germline V gene are MNHEY and SVGEGT. The CDR3 is CASSYGGRGSTEAFF. The CDR3 DNA follows: TGTGCCAGCAGTTACGGCGGCAGGGGAAGCACTGAAGCTTTCTTT.

This clonotype was detected ten times or more. The J gene is TRBJ1-1, the V gene TRBV7-2; TRBD1 is a possible D gene (5 bases). CDR1 and CDR2 (germline): SGHTA, FQGNSA. The ends were cut back, 9 bases at V and 0 bases at J, with 14 bases in the middle. The CDR3 runs 14 residues. The CDR3 DNA is TGTGCCAGTAGGGGCTCCCTTTTGAACACTGAAGCTTTCTTT. Protein: CASRGSLLNTEAFF.

The table lists this clonotype with many counts. The chain combines TRBV20-1 with TRBJ1-1; D not resolved. V was trimmed by 3 bases and J by 3 bases, leaving 8 bases between them. CDR3 size: 12 residues. Germline CDR1 reads DFQATT; CDR2 reads SNEGSKA (reference sequence). The CDR3 DNA reads as TGCAGTGCTAGGGACCGATACACTGAAGCTTTCTTT. Translating it yields CSARDRYTEAFF.

This clonotype was detected ten times or more. This chain joins TRBV6-1 and TRBJ1-6; D unclear. V was cut by 5 bases and J by 1 base, with 9 bases left in between. CDR1 MNHNS and CDR2 SASEGT come from the germline V gene. CDR3 length: 15 amino acids. In DNA form, the CDR3 reads TGTGCCAGCAGTCCCCGGTGGTCCTATAATTCACCCCTCCACTTT. Its protein is CASSPRWSYNSPLHF.

The chain has TRBV6-1 and TRBJ1-1; TRBD1 agrees at 7 bases. Germline lookup yields CDR1 MNHNS and CDR2 SASEGT. V was clipped by 6 bases and J by 3 bases; unmatched bases: 7. This CDR3 has 14 amino acids. CDR3 sequence (DNA): TGTGCCAGCAGCGACCTGGGACAGTACACTGAAGCTTTCTTT. Translating it yields CASSDLGQYTEAFF.

This clonotype has ten or more counts. The rearrangement uses TRBV10-3 and TRBJ1-1; D uncertain. This CDR3 region has 14 residues. The V gene lost 0 bases and the J gene lost 4 bases, with 9 bases spanning the gap. Germline CDR1 and CDR2: ENHRY and SYGVKD. The chain's CDR3 is CAISESTDSTEAFF. The CDR3 DNA follows: TGTGCCATCAGTGAGTCGACCGATAGCACTGAAGCTTTCTTT.

This clonotype was counted at least ten times. V and J are TRBV12-3 or TRBV12-4 and TRBJ1-5; D gene uncertain. V was pared by 6 bases and J by 9 bases, with 12 bases between. This CDR3 is 12 amino acids long. CDR3 protein: CASSSLGRPQHF. The CDR3 DNA reads TGTGCCAGCAGCTCCTTGGGGAGGCCCCAGCATTTT.

This clonotype has ten or more counts. The chain carries TRBV19 and TRBJ1-5; possibly TRBD1 for D (5 bases). V dropped 3 bases and J dropped 5 bases, with 17 bases sitting between them. The CDR3 totals 16 residues. CDR1 LNHDA and CDR2 SQIVND come from the germline V gene (reference sequence). CDR3 in DNA: TGTGCCAGTAGTATCTTCCCCGGGACCACGGATCAGCCCCAGCATTTT. Encoded protein: CASSIFPGTTDQPQHF.

The chain employs TRBV6-2 or TRBV6-3 and TRBJ2-7, with TRBD2 matching 13 bases. CDR1 and CDR2 (germline): MNHEY, SVGEGT. This CDR3 region has 16 residues. Trimming removed 0 bases from V and 5 bases from J; junction bases left unmatched: 4. The CDR3 is CASSYSTSGGADEQYF. CDR3 bases: TGTGCCAGCAGTTACTCTACTAGCGGGGGGGCGGACGAGCAGTACTTC.

This clonotype has a count of ten or more. The V and J genes are TRBV6-5 and TRBJ2-5; TRBD2 is a possible D gene (6 bases). V lost 0 bases to trimming and J lost 2 bases, with 7 bases between them. The germline gives CDR1 MNHEY, CDR2 SVGAGI. The CDR3 extends over 14 amino acids. The CDR3 sequence: CASSYSRGQETQYF. Here the CDR3 DNA reads TGTGCCAGCAGTTACTCACGGGGGCAAGAGACCCAGTACTTC.

This clonotype showed up just once. Here the CDR3 reads CASEVQDNQPQHF. The CDR3 DNA reads as TGTGCCAGCGAGGTCCAGGACAATCAGCCCCAGCATTTT. This sequence joins TRBV6-1 and TRBJ1-5; D gene unclear. Germline CDR1 and CDR2: MNHNS and SASEGT. There are 13 residues in the CDR3. V shed 8 bases and J shed 3 bases, with 11 bases lying between them.

This clonotype was observed at least ten times. The gene calls are TRBV10-3 and TRBJ1-3; TRBD1 might be the D (5 bases). V was cut by 6 bases and J by 0 bases, with 12 bases left in between. CDR3 size: 15 residues. CDR1 ENHRY and CDR2 SYGVKD come from the germline V gene. This CDR3 is CAISTGSNSGNTIYF. The CDR3 DNA follows: TGTGCCATCAGCACAGGATCAAACTCTGGAAACACCATATATTTT.

This clonotype was detected ten times or more. The chain uses TRBV6-1 and TRBJ2-7; tentative D call: TRBD2 (6 bases). Trimming left V 4 bases short and J 0 bases short, with 16 bases between. This CDR3 spans 16 amino acids. Germline V gives CDR1 MNHNS, CDR2 SASEGT. The CDR3 here is CASSGPGASDSYEQYF. CDR3 bases: TGTGCCAGCAGTGGCCCCGGGGCTAGCGACTCCTACGAGCAGTACTTC.

Details on this clonotype: At one boundary the junction diverges from the germline segment, which might be a read error. The chain employs TRBV6-1 and TRBJ2-7; 7 bases are a match to TRBD1. This CDR3 is built from 13 residues. Germline CDR1 and CDR2: MNHNS and SASEGT. In nucleotides, the CDR3 is TGCGCCAGCAGTGAGTCCGACAGGGCCGAGCAGTACTTC. As protein: CASSESDRAEQYF.

The chain recombines TRBV7-2 with TRBJ2-5; TRBD2 matches at 8 bases. This CDR3 region has 17 residues. Germline trimming cut 0 bases from V and 5 bases from J; bases unmatched to any gene: 11. From germline, CDR1 is SGHTA and CDR2 FQGNSA. CDR3 bases: TGTGCCAGCAGCTTAGCGCCGTCCGGCGGGAGGTGGGAGACCCAGTACTTC. It translates to CASSLAPSGGRWETQYF.

The chain joins TRBV29-1 to TRBJ2-4; D is unclear. Per the germline V gene, CDR1 is SQVTM and CDR2 is ANQGSEA. The CDR3 extends over 16 amino acids. The ends were cut back, 2 bases at V and 3 bases at J, with 17 bases in the middle. The CDR3 DNA is TGCAGCGTTGAAAAATCCGCCCGCCTGGGCAAAAACATTCAGTACTTC. Translating gives CSVEKSARLGKNIQYF.

This clonotype was counted ten times or more. The V gene is TRBV6-2 or TRBV6-3, the J gene TRBJ2-2; TRBD2 might be the D (6 bases). V was shortened by 2 bases and J by 6 bases, with 16 bases between the two germline ends. This CDR3 is 16 amino acids long. Germline-derived CDR1 and CDR2 are MNHEY and SVGEGT. CDR3 sequence: CASSYGSGVRSGELFF. CDR3 coding DNA: TGTGCCAGCAGTTACGGGTCGGGAGTTCGGTCCGGGGAGCTGTTTTTT.

The chain carries TRBV30 and TRBJ2-7, with TRBD1 as a possible D gene (6 bases). This CDR3 region has 12 residues. Between the trimmed V and J ends, which lost 6 bases and 1 base, there was a span of 10 bases. Per germline, CDR1 GTSNPN and CDR2 SVGIG (reference sequence). The CDR3 DNA is TGTGCCTGTCCCGGACAGTCCTACGAGCAGTACTTC. Protein product: CACPGQSYEQYF.